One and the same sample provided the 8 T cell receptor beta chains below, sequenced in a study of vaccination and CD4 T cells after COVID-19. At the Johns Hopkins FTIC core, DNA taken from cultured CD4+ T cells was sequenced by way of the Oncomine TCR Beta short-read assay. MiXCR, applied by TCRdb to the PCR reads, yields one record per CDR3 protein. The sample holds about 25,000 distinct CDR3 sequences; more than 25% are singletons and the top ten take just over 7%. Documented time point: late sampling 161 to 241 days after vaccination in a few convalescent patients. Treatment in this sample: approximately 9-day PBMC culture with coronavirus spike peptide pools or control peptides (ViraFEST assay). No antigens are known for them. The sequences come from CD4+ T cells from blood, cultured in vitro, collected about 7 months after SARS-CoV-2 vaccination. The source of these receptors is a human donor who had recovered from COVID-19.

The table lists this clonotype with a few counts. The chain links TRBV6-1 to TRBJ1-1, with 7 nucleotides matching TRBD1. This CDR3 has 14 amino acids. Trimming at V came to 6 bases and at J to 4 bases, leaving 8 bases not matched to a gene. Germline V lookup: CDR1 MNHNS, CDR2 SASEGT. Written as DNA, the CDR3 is TGTGCCAGCAGCTCCTACAGGGGCGGCACTGAAGCTTTCTTT. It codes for CASSSYRGGTEAFF.

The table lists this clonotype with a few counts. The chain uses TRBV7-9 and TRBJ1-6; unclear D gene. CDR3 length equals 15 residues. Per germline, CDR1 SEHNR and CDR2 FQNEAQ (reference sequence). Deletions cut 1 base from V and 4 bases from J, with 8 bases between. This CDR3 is CASSLEVTYNSPLHF. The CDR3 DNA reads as TGTGCCAGCAGCTTAGAGGTTACATATAATTCACCCCTCCACTTT.

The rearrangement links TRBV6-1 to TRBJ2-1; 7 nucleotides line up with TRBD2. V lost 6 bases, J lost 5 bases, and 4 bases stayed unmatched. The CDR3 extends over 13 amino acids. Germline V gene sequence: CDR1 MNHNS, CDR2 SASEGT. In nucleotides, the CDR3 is TGTGCCAGCAGAGCCACTAGCGACAATGAGCAGTTCTTC. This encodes CASRATSDNEQFF.

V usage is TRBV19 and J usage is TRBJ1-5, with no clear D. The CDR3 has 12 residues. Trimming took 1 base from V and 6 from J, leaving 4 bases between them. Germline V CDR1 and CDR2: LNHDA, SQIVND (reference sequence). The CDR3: CASSIVGQPQHF. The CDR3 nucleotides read TGTGCCAGTAGTATAGTGGGTCAGCCCCAGCATTTT.

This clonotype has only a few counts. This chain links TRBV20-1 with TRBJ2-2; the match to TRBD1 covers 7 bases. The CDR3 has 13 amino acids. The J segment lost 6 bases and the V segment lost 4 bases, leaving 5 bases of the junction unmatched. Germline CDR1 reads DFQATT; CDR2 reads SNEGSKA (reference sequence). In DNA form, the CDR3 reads TGCAGTGCTAACTACAGGGGTGCCGGGGAGCTGTTTTTT. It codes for CSANYRGAGELFF.

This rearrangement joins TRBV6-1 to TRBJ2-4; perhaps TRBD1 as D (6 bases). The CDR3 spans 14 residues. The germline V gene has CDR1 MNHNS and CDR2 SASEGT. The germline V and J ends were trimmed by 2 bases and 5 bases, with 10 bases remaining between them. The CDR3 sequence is CASSERGIQNIQYF. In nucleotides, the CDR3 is TGTGCCAGCAGTGAAAGGGGGATTCAAAACATTCAGTACTTC.

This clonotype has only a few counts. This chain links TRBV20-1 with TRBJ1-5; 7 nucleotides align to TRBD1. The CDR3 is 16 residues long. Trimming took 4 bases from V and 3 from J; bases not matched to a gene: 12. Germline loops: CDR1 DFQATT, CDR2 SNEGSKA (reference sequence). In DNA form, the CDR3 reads TGCAGTGCTACGGGACAGACTTCCACCCCCAATCAGCCCCAGCATTTT. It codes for CSATGQTSTPNQPQHF.

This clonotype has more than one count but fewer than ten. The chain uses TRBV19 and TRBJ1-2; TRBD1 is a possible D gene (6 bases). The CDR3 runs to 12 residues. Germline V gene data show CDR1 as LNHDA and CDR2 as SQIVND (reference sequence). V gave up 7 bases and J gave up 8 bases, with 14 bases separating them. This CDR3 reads CASTGAGEGYTF. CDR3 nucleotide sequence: TGTGCCAGTACAGGGGCCGGGGAGGGCTACACCTTC.